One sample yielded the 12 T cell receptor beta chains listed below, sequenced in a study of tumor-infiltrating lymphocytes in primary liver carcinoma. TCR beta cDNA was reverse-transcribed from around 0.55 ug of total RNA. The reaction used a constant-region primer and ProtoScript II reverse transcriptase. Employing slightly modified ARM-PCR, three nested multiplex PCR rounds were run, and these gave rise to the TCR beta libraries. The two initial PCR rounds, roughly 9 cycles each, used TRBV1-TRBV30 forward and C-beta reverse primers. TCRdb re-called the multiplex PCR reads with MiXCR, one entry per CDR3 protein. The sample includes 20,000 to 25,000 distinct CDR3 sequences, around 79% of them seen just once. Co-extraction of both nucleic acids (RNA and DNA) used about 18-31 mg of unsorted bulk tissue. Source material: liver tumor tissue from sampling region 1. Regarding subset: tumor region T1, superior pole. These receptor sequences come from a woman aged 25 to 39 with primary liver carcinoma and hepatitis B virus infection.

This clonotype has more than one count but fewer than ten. This CDR3 reads CAISVGNYGYTF. DNA for the CDR3: TGTGCCATCAGTGTAGGAAATTATGGCTACACCTTC. This chain links TRBV10-3 with TRBJ1-2; no clear D gene. Trimming took off 4 bases at V and 5 bases at J, with 8 bases between the two ends. This CDR3 has 12 amino acids. Germline values: CDR1 ENHRY, CDR2 SYGVKD.

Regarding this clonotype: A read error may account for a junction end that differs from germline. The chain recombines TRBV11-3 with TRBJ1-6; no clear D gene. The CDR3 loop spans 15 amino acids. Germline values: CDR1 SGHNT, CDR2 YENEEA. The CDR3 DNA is TGTGCCAGCAGCTTTAAGTGGAGCTATAATCCACACCTCCACTTC. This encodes CASSFKWSYNPHLHF.

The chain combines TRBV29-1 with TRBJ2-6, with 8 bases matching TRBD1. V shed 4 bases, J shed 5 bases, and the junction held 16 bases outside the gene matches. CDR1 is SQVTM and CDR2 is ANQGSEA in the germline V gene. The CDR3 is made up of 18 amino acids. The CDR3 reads CSVASRTGIHPWANVLTF. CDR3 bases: TGCAGCGTTGCTTCGAGGACAGGGATTCATCCTTGGGCCAACGTCCTGACTTTC.

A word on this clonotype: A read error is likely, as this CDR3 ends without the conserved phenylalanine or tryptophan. The CDR3, as DNA: TGTGCCTTGAGTGTAGGTGGCAGACTTCCGAACACTGAAGCTTTCCTT. Its translation is CALSVGGRLPNTEAFL. The chain combines TRBV30 with TRBJ1-1; unclear D gene. The CDR3 has 16 residues. Per germline, CDR1 GTSNPN and CDR2 SVGIG (reference sequence).

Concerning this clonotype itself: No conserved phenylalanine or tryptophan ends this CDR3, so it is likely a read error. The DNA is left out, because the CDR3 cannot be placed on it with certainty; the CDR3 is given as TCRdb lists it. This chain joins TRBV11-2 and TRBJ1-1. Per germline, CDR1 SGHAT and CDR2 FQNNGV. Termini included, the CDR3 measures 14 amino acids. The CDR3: CASRYTGGRAEDFL.

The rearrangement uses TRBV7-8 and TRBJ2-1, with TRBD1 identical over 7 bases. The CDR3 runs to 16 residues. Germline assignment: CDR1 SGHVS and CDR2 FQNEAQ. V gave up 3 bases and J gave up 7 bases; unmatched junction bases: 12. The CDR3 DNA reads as TGTGCCAGCAGCTTTGGCCGGGGCAAGGGACAGAATGAGCAGTTCTTC. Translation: CASSFGRGKGQNEQFF.

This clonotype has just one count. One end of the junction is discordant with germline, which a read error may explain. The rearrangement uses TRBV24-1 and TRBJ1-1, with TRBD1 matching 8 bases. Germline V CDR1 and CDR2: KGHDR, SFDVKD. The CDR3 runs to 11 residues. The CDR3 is CTTRDRQKAFF. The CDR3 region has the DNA TGTACCACCAGGGACAGGCAGAAGGCTTTCTTT.

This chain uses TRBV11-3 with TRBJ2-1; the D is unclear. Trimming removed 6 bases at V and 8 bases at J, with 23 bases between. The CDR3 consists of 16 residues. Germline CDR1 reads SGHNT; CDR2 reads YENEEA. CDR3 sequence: CASSSTRHDFLDEQFF. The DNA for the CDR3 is TGTGCCAGCAGTTCGACGCGACACGACTTCTTGGATGAGCAGTTCTTC.

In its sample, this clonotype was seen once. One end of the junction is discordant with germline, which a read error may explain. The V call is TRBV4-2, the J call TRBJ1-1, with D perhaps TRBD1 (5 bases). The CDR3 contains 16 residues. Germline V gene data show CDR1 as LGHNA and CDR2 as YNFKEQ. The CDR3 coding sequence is TGTGCCAACAGCCCCGTAGAGGGGAGAGGGAACACTGATGCTTTCTTT. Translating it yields CANSPVEGRGNTDAFF.

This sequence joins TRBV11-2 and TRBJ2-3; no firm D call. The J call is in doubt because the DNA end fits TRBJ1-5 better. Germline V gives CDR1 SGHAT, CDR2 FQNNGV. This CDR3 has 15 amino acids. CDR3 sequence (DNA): TGTGCCAGCACCTCCATACTCTCTGGTACAGATACGCAGCATTTT. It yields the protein CASTSILSGTDTQHF.

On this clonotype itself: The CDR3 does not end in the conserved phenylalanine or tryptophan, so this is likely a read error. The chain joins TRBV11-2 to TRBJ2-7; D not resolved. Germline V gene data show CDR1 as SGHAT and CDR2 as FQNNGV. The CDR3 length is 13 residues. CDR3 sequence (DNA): TGTGACAGCAAGATTGCGTGGAACTACGAGCAGTACCTC. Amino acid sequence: CDSKIAWNYEQYL.

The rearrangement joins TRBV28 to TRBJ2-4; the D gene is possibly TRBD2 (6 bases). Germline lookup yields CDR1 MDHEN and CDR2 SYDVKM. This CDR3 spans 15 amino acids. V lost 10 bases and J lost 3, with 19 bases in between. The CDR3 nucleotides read TGTGCCATCTGTTTATGGGCGGGAAGCAAAAACATTCAGTACTTC. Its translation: CAICLWAGSKNIQYF.